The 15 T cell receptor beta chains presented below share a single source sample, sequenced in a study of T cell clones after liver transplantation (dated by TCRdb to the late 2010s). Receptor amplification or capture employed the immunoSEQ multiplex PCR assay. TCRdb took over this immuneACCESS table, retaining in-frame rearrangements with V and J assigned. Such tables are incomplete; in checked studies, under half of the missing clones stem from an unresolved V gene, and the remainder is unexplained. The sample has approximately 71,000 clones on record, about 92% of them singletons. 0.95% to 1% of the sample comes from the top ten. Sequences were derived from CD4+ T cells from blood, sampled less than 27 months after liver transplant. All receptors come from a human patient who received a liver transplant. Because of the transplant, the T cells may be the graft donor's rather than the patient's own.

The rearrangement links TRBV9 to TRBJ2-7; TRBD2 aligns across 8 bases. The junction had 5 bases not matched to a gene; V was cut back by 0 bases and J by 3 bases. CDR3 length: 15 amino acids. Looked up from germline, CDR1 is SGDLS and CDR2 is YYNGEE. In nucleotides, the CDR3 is TGTGCCAGCAGCGTAGGGGGACTAGTTGACTACGAGCAGTACTTC. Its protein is CASSVGGLVDYEQYF.

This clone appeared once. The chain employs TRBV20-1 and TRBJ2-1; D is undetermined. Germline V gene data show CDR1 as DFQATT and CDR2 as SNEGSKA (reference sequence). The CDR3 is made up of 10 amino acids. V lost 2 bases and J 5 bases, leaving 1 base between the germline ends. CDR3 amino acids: CSARNNEQFF. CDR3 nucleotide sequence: TGCAGTGCTAGAAACAATGAGCAGTTCTTC.

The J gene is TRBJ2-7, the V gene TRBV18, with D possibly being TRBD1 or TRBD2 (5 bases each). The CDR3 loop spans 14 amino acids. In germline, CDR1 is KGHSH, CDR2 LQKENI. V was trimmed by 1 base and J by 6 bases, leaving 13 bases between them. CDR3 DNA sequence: TGTGCCAGCTCACCACTAAGGGACCGGGGCGAGCAGTACTTC. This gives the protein CASSPLRDRGEQYF.

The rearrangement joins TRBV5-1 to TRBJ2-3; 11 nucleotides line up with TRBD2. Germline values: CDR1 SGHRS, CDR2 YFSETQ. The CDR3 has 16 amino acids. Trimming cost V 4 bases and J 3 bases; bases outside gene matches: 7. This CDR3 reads CASSRGTSGLTDTQYF. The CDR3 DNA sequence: TGCGCCAGCAGCAGGGGGACTAGCGGACTTACAGATACGCAGTATTTT.

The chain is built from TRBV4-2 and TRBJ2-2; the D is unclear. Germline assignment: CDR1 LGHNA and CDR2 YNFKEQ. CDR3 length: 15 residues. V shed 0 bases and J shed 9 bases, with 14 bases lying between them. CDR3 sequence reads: CASSQEPRTPRELFF. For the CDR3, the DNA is TGTGCCAGCAGCCAAGAACCCAGAACCCCCCGGGAGCTGTTTTTT.

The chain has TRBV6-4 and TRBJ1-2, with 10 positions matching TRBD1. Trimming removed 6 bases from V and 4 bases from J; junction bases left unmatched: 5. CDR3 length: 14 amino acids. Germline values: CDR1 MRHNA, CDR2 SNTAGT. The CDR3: CASRGQGTFYGYTF. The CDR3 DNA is TGTGCCAGCAGGGGACAGGGGACGTTCTATGGCTACACCTTC.

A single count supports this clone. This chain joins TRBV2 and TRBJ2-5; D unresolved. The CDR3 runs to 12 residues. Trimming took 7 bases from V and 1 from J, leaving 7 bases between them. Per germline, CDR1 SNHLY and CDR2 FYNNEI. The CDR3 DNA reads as TGTGCCAGCACGCCCAGCCAAGAGACCCAGTACTTC. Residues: CASTPSQETQYF.

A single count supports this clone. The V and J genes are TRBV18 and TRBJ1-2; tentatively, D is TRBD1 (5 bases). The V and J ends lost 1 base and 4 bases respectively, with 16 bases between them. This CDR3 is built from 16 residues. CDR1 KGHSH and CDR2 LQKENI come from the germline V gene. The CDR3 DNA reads TGTGCCAGCTCACCACGGACAAGCCTTGACCGCTATGGCTACACCTTC. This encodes CASSPRTSLDRYGYTF.

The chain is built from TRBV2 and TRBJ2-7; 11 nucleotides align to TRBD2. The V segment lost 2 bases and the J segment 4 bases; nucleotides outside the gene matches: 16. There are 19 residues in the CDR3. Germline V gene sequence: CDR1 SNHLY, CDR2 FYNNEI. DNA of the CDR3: TGTGCCAGCAGTGAATGGTTGACTAGCGGGATGGGTGGGAGGTACGAGCAGTACTTC. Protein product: CASSEWLTSGMGGRYEQYF.

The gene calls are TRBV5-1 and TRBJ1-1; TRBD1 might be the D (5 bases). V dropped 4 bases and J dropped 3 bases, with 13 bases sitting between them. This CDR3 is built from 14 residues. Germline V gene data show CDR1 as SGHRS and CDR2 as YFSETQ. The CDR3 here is CASSPGSGHTEAFF. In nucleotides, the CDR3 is TGCGCCAGCAGCCCGGGTTCGGGACACACTGAAGCTTTCTTT.

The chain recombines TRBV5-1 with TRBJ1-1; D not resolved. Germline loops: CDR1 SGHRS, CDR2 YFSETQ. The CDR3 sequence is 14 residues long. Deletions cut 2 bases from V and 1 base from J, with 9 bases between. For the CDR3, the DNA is TGCGCCAGCAGCTTATCGCAGACGAACACTGAAGCTTTCTTT. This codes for CASSLSQTNTEAFF. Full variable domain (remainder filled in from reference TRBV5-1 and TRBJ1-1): KAGVTQTPRYLIKTRGQQVTLSCSPISGHRSVSWYQQTPGQGLQFLFEYFSETQRNKGNFPGRFSGRQFSNSRSEMNVSTLELGDSALYLCASSLSQTNTEAFFGQGTRLTVV.

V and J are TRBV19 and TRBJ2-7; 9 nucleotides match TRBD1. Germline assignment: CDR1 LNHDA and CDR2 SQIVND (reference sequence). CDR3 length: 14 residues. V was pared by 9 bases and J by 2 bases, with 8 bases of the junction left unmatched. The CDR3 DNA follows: TGTGCCAGCGATGCCGGGACAGGGACCTACGAGCAGTACTTC. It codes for CASDAGTGTYEQYF. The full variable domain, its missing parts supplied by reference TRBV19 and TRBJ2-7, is DGGITQSPKYLFRKEGQNVTLSCEQNLNHDAMYWYRQDPGQGLRLIYYSQIVNDFQKGDIAEGYSVSREKKESFPLTVTSAQKNPTAFYLCASDAGTGTYEQYFGPGTRLTVT.

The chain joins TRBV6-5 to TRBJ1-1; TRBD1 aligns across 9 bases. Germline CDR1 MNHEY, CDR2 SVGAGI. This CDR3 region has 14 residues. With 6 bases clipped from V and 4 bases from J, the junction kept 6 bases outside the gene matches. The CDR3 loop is CASRGGQGGTEAFF. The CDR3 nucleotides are TGTGCCAGCAGGGGGGGACAGGGTGGCACTGAAGCTTTCTTT.

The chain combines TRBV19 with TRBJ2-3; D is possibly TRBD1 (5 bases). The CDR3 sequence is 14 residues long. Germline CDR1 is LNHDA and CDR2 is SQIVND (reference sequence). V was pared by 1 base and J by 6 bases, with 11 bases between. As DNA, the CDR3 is TGTGCCAGTAGTATAGCGACAGTCGAGGATACGCAGTATTTT. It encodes CASSIATVEDTQYF.

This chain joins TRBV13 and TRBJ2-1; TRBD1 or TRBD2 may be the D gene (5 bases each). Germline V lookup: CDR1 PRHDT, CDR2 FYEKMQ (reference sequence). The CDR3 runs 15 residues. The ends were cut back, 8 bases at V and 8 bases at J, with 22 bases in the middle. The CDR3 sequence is CASLLGVQGWHEQFF. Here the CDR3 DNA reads TGTGCCAGCCTCTTGGGGGTTCAGGGCTGGCATGAGCAGTTCTTC.